This TCR beta chain originates from a study of blood T cell repertoires in COVID-19. CDR1 is MDHEN and CDR2 is SYDVKM in the germline V gene. The CDR3 spans 13 residues. The V end was cut by 8 bases, the J end by 1 base, with 11 bases between. The assay was immunoSEQ multiplex PCR, and TCRdb's table has in-frame clones only and misses some. The profile covers hundreds of thousands of clones, with roughly 86% appearing a single time and 1.5% to 2% taken by the ten largest. The rearrangement links TRBV28 to TRBJ1-1; D is possibly TRBD1 (5 bases). The sequenced material came from PBMCs or T cells enriched from blood (not recorded which). The receptor comes from a woman in her forties or fifties who had recovered from COVID-19. The CDR3 loop is CASAGDSNTEAFF. Here the CDR3 DNA reads TGTGCCAGCGCCGGGGACTCGAACACTGAAGCTTTCTTT.